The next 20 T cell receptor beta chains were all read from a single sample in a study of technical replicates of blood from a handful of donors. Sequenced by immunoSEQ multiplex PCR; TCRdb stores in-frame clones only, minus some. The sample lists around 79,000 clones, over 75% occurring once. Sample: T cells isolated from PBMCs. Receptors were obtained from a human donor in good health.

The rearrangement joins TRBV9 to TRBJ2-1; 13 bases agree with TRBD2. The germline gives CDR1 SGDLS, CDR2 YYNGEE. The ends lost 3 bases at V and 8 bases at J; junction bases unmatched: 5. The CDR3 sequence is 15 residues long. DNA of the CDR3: TGTGCCAGCAGCGCCGGACTAGCGGGAGTTGATGAGCAGTTCTTC. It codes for CASSAGLAGVDEQFF.

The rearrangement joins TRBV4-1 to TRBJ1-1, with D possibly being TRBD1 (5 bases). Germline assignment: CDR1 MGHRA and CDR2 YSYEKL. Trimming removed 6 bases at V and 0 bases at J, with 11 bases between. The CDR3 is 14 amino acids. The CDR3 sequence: CASRGRTMNTEAFF. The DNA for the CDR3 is TGCGCCAGCAGGGGGCGGACTATGAACACTGAAGCTTTCTTT.

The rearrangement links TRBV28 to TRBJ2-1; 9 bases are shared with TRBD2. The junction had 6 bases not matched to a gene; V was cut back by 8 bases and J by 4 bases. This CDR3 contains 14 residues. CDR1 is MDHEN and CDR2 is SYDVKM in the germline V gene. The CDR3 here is CASGLAQTYNEQFF. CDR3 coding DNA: TGTGCCAGCGGACTAGCGCAGACTTACAATGAGCAGTTCTTC.

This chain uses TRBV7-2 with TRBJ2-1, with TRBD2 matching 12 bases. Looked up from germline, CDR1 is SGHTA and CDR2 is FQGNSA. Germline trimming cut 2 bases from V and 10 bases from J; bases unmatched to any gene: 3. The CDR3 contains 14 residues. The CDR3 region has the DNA TGTGCCAGCAGCTTAACAGGACTAGCGGGAGAGCAGTTCTTC. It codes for CASSLTGLAGEQFF.

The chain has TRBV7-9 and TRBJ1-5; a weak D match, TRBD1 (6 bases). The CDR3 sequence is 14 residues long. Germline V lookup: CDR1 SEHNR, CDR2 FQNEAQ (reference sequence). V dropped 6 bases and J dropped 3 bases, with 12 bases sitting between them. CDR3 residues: CASSFQGPNQPQHF. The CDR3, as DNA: TGTGCCAGCAGTTTTCAGGGGCCCAATCAGCCCCAGCATTTT.

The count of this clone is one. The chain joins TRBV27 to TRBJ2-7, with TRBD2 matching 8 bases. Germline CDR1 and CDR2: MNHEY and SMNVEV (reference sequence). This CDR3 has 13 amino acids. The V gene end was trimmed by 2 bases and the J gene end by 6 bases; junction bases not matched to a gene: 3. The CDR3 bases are TGTGCCAGCAGTTTAGCGGGGGGCTTCGAGCAGTACTTC. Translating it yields CASSLAGGFEQYF.

Here the CDR3 reads CASSYSESEQFF. The CDR3 DNA follows: TGTGCCAGCAGTTACTCTGAGAGCGAGCAGTTCTTC. The V call is TRBV6-5, the J call TRBJ2-1; D is unclear. Germline CDR1 is MNHEY and CDR2 is SVGAGI. This CDR3 has 12 amino acids. V lost 0 bases and J 10 bases, leaving 7 bases between the germline ends.

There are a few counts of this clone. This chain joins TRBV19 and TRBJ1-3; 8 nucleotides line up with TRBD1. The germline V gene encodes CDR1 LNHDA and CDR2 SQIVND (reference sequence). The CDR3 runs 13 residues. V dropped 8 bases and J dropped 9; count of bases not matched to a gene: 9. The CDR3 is CASSDRGGFTIYF. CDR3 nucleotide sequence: TGTGCCAGTTCAGACAGGGGCGGATTCACCATATATTTT.

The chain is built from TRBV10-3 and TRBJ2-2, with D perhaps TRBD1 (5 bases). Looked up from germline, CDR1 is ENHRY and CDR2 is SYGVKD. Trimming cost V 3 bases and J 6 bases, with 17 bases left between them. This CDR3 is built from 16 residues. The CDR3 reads CAISDRLIRGAGELFF. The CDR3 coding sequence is TGTGCCATCAGTGACCGTCTTATTAGGGGCGCCGGGGAGCTGTTTTTT.

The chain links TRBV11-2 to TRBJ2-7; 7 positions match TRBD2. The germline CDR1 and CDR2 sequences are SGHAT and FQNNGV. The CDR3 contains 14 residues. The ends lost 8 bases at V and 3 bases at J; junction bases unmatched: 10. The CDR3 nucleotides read TGTGCCAGCGCCATGGCTAGCGGAATCTACGAGCAGTACTTC. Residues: CASAMASGIYEQYF.

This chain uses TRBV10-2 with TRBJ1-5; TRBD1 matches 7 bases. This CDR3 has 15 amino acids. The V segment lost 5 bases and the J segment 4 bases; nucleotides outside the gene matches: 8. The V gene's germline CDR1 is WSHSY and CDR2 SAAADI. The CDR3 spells CASSSTDRRNQPQHF. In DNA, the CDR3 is TGCGCCAGCAGTTCAACGGACAGGAGGAATCAGCCCCAGCATTTT.

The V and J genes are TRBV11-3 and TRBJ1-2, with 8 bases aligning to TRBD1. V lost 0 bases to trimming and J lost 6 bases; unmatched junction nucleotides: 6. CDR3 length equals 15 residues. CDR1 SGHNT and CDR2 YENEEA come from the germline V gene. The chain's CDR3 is CASSLEGQGADGYTF. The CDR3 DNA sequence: TGTGCCAGCAGCTTAGAAGGCCAGGGGGCAGATGGCTACACCTTC.

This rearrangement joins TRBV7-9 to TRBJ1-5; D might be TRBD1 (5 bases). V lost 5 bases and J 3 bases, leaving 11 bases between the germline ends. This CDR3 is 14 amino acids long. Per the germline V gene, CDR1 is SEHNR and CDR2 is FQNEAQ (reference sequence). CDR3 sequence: CASSPDRFNQPQHF. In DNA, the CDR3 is TGTGCCAGCAGCCCAGACAGATTCAATCAGCCCCAGCATTTT.

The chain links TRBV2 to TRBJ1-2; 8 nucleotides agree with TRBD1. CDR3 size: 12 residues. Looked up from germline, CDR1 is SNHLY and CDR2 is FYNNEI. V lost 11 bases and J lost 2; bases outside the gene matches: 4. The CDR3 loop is CAPRTGNYGYTF. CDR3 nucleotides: TGTGCCCCGAGGACAGGGAACTATGGCTACACCTTC. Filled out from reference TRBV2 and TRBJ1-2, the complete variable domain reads EPEVTQTPSHQVTQMGQEVILRCVPISNHLYFYWYRQILGQKVEFLVSFYNNEISEKSEIFDDQFSVERPDGSNFTLKIRSTKLEDSAMYFCAPRTGNYGYTFGSGTRLTVV.

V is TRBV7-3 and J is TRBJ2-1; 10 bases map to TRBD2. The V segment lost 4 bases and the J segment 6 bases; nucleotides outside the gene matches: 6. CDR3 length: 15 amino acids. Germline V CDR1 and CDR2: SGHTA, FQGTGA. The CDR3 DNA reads TGTGCCAGCAGCTCTCTTAGCGGGGGGATCAATGAGCAGTTCTTC. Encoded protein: CASSSLSGGINEQFF.

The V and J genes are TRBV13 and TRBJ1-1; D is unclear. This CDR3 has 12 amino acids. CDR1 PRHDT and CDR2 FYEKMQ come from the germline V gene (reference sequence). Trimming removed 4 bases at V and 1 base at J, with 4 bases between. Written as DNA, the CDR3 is TGTGCCAGCAGCTCGGGGAACACTGAAGCTTTCTTT. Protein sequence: CASSSGNTEAFF.

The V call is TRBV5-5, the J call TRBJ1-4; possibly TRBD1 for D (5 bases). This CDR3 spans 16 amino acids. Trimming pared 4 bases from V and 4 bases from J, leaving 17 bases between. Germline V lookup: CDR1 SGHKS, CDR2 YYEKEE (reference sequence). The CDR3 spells CASSPTGGPGNEKLFF. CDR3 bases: TGTGCCAGCAGCCCTACGGGGGGACCGGGTAATGAAAAACTGTTTTTT.

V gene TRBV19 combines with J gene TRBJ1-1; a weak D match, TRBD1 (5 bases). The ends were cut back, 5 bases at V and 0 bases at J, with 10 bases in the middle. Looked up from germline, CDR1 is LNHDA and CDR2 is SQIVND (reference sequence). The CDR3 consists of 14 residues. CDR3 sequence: CASSDGGMNTEAFF. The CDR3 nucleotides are TGTGCCAGTAGTGACGGGGGGATGAACACTGAAGCTTTCTTT.

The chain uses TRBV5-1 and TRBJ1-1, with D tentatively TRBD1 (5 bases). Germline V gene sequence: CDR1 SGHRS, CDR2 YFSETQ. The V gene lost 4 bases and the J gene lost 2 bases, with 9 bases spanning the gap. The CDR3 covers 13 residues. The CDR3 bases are TGCGCCAGCAGCGCTCAGGGTAACACTGAAGCTTTCTTT. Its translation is CASSAQGNTEAFF.

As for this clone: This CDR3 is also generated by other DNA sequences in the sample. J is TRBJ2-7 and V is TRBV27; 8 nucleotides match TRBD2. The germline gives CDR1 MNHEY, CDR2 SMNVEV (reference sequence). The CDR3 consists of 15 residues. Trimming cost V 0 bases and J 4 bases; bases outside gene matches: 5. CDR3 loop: CASSLSTGGPYEQYF. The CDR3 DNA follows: TGTGCCAGCAGTTTATCGACGGGAGGGCCTTACGAGCAGTACTTC.